Each of the 3 T cell receptor beta chains below was sequenced from the same sample in a study of beta chain features in type 1 diabetes. What was sequenced were expressed TCRB transcripts, since all of the isolated RNA had been reverse transcribed. Assay used: immunoSEQ multiplex PCR; TCRdb lists only in-frame clones, some missing. The table has 900,000 or so clones, around a sixth seen once. The sample consisted of naive CD4+ T cells from blood. The receptors shown here come from a woman under 30 in good health.

The V call is TRBV20-1, the J call TRBJ2-1; D gene uncertain. This CDR3 comprises 11 residues. Germline V CDR1 and CDR2: DFQATT, SNEGSKA (reference sequence). V gave up 4 bases and J gave up 6 bases, with 7 bases separating them. In DNA, the CDR3 is TGCAGTGCTACAGAAAGCAATGAGCAGTTCTTC. Translation gives CSATESNEQFF.

This clone has more than one count but fewer than ten. The sample has other DNA sequences that encode this CDR3 too. The chain links TRBV15 to TRBJ2-7, with D perhaps matching TRBD1 or TRBD2 (5 bases each). Germline CDR1 is LNHNV and CDR2 is YYDKDF (reference sequence). V was shortened by 0 bases and J by 4 bases, with 10 bases between the two germline ends. This CDR3 comprises 14 residues. The CDR3 DNA is TGTGCCACCAGCAGAGACCGGGGCCCTTACGAGCAGTACTTC. This gives the protein CATSRDRGPYEQYF. Variable domain in full (rest from reference TRBV15 and TRBJ2-7): DAMVIQNPRYQVTQFGKPVTLSCSQTLNHNVMYWYQQKSSQAPKLLFHYYDKDFNNEADTPDNFQSRRPNTSFCFLDIRSPGLGDTAMYLCATSRDRGPYEQYFGPGTRLTVT.

This clone was recorded a few times. The rearrangement uses TRBV7-8 and TRBJ2-5, with D possibly TRBD2 on 6 matching bases. Trimming pared 5 bases from V and 0 bases from J, leaving 19 bases between. Germline V lookup: CDR1 SGHVS, CDR2 FQNEAQ. The CDR3 is 17 amino acids. The CDR3: CASSILGIAAHQETQYF. The CDR3 DNA follows: TGTGCCAGCAGCATATTGGGAATAGCGGCTCACCAAGAGACCCAGTACTTC.